The 32 T cell receptor beta chains below were found in one sample sequenced in a study of blood T cell repertoires in COVID-19. The table came from immunoSEQ multiplex PCR; TCRdb's copy has only in-frame clones and leaves some out. Of 130,000 to 150,000 clones listed, 80% to 90% are singletons. Sequencing was done on a sample of peripheral blood. The receptor source for this set is a woman in her forties or fifties with acute or convalescent COVID-19.

This chain connects TRBV9 to TRBJ1-6; possibly TRBD1 for D (6 bases). Germline V gene data show CDR1 as SGDLS and CDR2 as YYNGEE. The CDR3 has 14 amino acids. The germline V and J ends were trimmed by 3 bases and 7 bases, with 11 bases remaining between them. The CDR3 DNA follows: TGTGCCAGCAGCGGACGGGACAACAATTCACCCCTCCACTTT. Its protein product is CASSGRDNNSPLHF.

The gene calls are TRBV6-5 and TRBJ2-1; D perhaps matches TRBD2 (5 bases). V was clipped by 4 bases and J by 7 bases, with 14 bases between them. This CDR3 is 14 amino acids long. Per germline, CDR1 MNHEY and CDR2 SVGAGI. Written as DNA, the CDR3 is TGTGCCAGCAGTTCGGGGAGAGTGTGGAATGAGCAGTTCTTC. Translated: CASSSGRVWNEQFF.

V is TRBV7-9 and J is TRBJ2-1; 7 positions match TRBD2. This CDR3 is 18 amino acids long. V dropped 4 bases and J dropped 0; count of bases not matched to a gene: 12. Germline CDR1 is SEHNR and CDR2 is FQNEAQ (reference sequence). The CDR3 nucleotides read TGTGCCAGCAGCTCCTCCGGGGGGTCCATGAGCTCCTACAATGAGCAGTTCTTC. Protein product: CASSSSGGSMSSYNEQFF. The entire variable domain, with the rest obtained from reference TRBV7-9 and TRBJ2-1, is as follows: DTGVSQNPRHKITKRGQNVTFRCDPISEHNRLYWYRQTLGQGPEFLTYFQNEAQLEKSRLLSDRFSAERPKGSFSTLEIQRTEQGDSAMYLCASSSSGGSMSSYNEQFFGPGTRLTVL.

The chain employs TRBV6-5 and TRBJ2-7, with 9 nucleotides matching TRBD1. This CDR3 spans 15 amino acids. Germline-derived CDR1 and CDR2 are MNHEY and SVGAGI. V lost 5 bases and J lost 6; bases outside the gene matches: 11. The CDR3 region has the DNA TGTGCCAGCAGTAGGTCCGGGACAGGGATCGTCGAGCAGTACTTC. Protein sequence: CASSRSGTGIVEQYF.

The chain employs TRBV5-8 and TRBJ2-5, with a weak D call TRBD1 (5 bases). V was pared by 4 bases and J by 1 base, with 17 bases between. The germline CDR1 and CDR2 sequences are SGHTS and YDEGEE. CDR3 length: 16 amino acids. As DNA, the CDR3 is TGTGCCAGCAGCCGGACATTTGGACCCGGCCAAGAGACCCAGTACTTC. It translates to CASSRTFGPGQETQYF. Filled out from reference TRBV5-8 and TRBJ2-5, the complete variable domain reads EAGVTQSPTHLIKTRGQQATLRCSPISGHTSVYWYQQALGLGLQFLLWYDEGEERNRGNFPPRFSGRQFPNYSSELNVNALELEDSALYLCASSRTFGPGQETQYFGPGTRLLVL.

The rearrangement links TRBV19 to TRBJ2-1, with TRBD1 identical over 7 bases. The length of the CDR3 is 12 residues. J gave up 7 bases and V 6 bases, and 3 bases lay outside the gene matches. Germline values: CDR1 LNHDA, CDR2 SQIVND (reference sequence). Here the CDR3 DNA reads TGTGCCAGTAGCGACAGGGATAATGAGCAGTTCTTC. It yields the protein CASSDRDNEQFF.

J is TRBJ2-5 and V is TRBV7-9; a possible D gene is TRBD1 (6 bases). This CDR3 is built from 15 residues. Per the germline V gene, CDR1 is SEHNR and CDR2 is FQNEAQ (reference sequence). V was pared by 1 base and J by 2 bases, with 11 bases between. The CDR3 nucleotides read TGTGCCAGCAGCTTAGTTTTGACAGGTCAAGAGACCCAGTACTTC. Translation: CASSLVLTGQETQYF.

This clone occurred once. V is TRBV11-2 and J is TRBJ1-1; D is unclear. Germline V gives CDR1 SGHAT, CDR2 FQNNGV. V shed 2 bases and J shed 5 bases, with 18 bases lying between them. The CDR3 is 16 residues long. The CDR3 DNA follows: TGTGCCAGCAGCTTATATCCTACTGATTTGACAACTGAAGCTTTCTTT. This codes for CASSLYPTDLTTEAFF.

The V and J genes are TRBV30 and TRBJ1-3; 9 positions agree with TRBD1. Trimming took 2 bases from V and 2 from J; bases not matched to a gene: 7. Germline CDR1 is GTSNPN and CDR2 is SVGIG (reference sequence). This CDR3 contains 16 residues. The CDR3 region is CAWSPGTGIPGNTIYF. In DNA, the CDR3 is TGTGCCTGGAGTCCCGGGACAGGGATCCCTGGAAACACCATATATTTT.

The V call is TRBV5-4, the J call TRBJ1-1; 7 bases map to TRBD1. Germline CDR1 reads SGHNT; CDR2 reads YYREEE (reference sequence). The CDR3 totals 14 residues. V gave up 4 bases and J gave up 11 bases; unmatched junction bases: 14. This chain's CDR3 is CASSPPDRVIGAFF. In DNA, the CDR3 is TGTGCCAGCAGCCCCCCCGACAGGGTAATCGGCGCTTTCTTT.

This rearrangement joins TRBV11-2 to TRBJ2-3; TRBD1 is a possible D gene (6 bases). CDR1 and CDR2 (germline): SGHAT, FQNNGV. The V end lost 5 bases, the J end lost 2 bases, and 14 bases lay between the germline ends. The CDR3 is made up of 15 amino acids. The CDR3 is CASSPRGTTTDTQYF. CDR3 DNA sequence: TGTGCCAGCAGCCCAAGGGGGACCACCACAGATACGCAGTATTTT. Full variable domain (missing parts from reference TRBV11-2 and TRBJ2-3): EAGVAQSPRYKIIEKRQSVAFWCNPISGHATLYWYQQILGQGPKLLIQFQNNGVVDDSQLPKDRFSAERLKGVDSTLKIQPAKLEDSAVYLCASSPRGTTTDTQYFGPGTRLTVL.

This clone was recorded only once. This chain links TRBV7-9 with TRBJ1-2, with a weak D call TRBD1 (6 bases). Germline V gives CDR1 SEHNR, CDR2 FQNEAQ (reference sequence). The CDR3 contains 15 residues. Trimming pared 2 bases from V and 0 bases from J, leaving 10 bases between. The CDR3 here is CASSLQAGANYGYTF. The CDR3, as DNA: TGTGCCAGCAGCTTACAGGCAGGGGCTAACTATGGCTACACCTTC.

This sequence joins TRBV7-3 and TRBJ1-6, with 10 bases fitting TRBD1. The CDR3 is 18 residues long. Per germline, CDR1 SGHTA and CDR2 FQGTGA. The V gene end was trimmed by 1 base and the J gene end by 6 bases; junction bases not matched to a gene: 9. The CDR3: CASSLMSPDRGGNSPLHF. The CDR3 coding sequence is TGTGCCAGCAGCTTAATGAGCCCGGACAGGGGGGGTAATTCACCCCTCCACTTT.

The J gene is TRBJ1-5, the V gene TRBV6-1; 10 nucleotides line up with TRBD1. V shed 2 bases and J 6 bases; nucleotides not matched to a gene: 4. CDR1 is MNHNS and CDR2 is SASEGT in the germline V gene. The CDR3 runs 15 residues. The CDR3: CASSEKGQGFQPQHF. CDR3 coding DNA: TGTGCCAGCAGTGAAAAGGGACAGGGGTTTCAGCCCCAGCATTTT.

The sample holds one count of this clone. The chain employs TRBV6-1 and TRBJ2-1, with D possibly matching TRBD2 (6 bases). Germline CDR1 MNHNS, CDR2 SASEGT. The CDR3 runs 16 residues. The V and J ends lost 1 base and 3 bases respectively, with 13 bases between them. The CDR3 region is CASSEESVGGYNEQFF. The CDR3 DNA is TGTGCCAGCAGTGAAGAGAGTGTCGGGGGCTACAATGAGCAGTTCTTC.

The chain couples TRBV11-2 to TRBJ1-5; D gene uncertain. V lost 0 bases and J 5 bases, leaving 8 bases between the germline ends. CDR3 size: 14 residues. CDR1 and CDR2 (germline): SGHAT, FQNNGV. CDR3 in amino acids: CASSLEVGHQPQHF. The CDR3 DNA follows: TGTGCCAGCAGCTTAGAGGTGGGCCATCAGCCCCAGCATTTT.

V gene TRBV15 combines with J gene TRBJ2-2; no firm D call. Germline CDR1 reads LNHNV; CDR2 reads YYDKDF (reference sequence). V lost 8 bases and J lost 0, with 16 bases in between. This CDR3 contains 16 residues. CDR3 amino acids: CATELATITNTGELFF. In nucleotides, the CDR3 is TGTGCCACCGAGCTCGCCACTATTACGAACACCGGGGAGCTGTTTTTT.

This clone has a single count. The gene calls are TRBV29-1 and TRBJ2-7, with TRBD2 matching 11 bases. J gave up 11 bases and V 1 base, and 7 bases lay outside the gene matches. Germline V gives CDR1 SQVTM, CDR2 ANQGSEA. The CDR3 has 13 amino acids. The CDR3: CSVEGSGRAEKYF. In nucleotides, the CDR3 is TGCAGCGTTGAAGGTAGCGGGAGGGCCGAAAAGTACTTC.

V usage is TRBV6-5 and J usage is TRBJ1-1; possibly TRBD1 for D (6 bases). The CDR3 extends over 13 amino acids. Deletions cut 8 bases from V and 3 bases from J, with 13 bases between. Germline assignment: CDR1 MNHEY and CDR2 SVGAGI. The CDR3 region has the DNA TGTGCCAGCCAGGGGTGGGTGGACACTGAAGCTTTCTTT. It translates to CASQGWVDTEAFF.

CDR3 sequence reads: CASSLTGGDNYEQYF. CDR3 coding DNA: TGTGCCAGCAGCTTAACAGGGGGAGACAATTACGAGCAGTACTTC. The rearrangement links TRBV7-3 to TRBJ2-7; TRBD1 might be the D (6 bases). The V gene lost 0 bases and the J gene lost 4 bases, with 13 bases spanning the gap. Germline-derived CDR1 and CDR2 are SGHTA and FQGTGA. The CDR3 runs to 15 residues. Full variable domain (rest looked up from reference TRBV7-3 and TRBJ2-7): GAGVSQTPSNKVTEKGKYVELRCDPISGHTALYWYRQSLGQGPEFLIYFQGTGAADDSGLPNDRFFAVRPEGSVSTLKIQRTERGDSAVYLCASSLTGGDNYEQYFGPGTRLTVT.

The chain links TRBV28 to TRBJ1-2; TRBD1 agrees at 7 bases. This CDR3 spans 14 amino acids. V shed 4 bases and J 4 bases; nucleotides not matched to a gene: 6. Germline CDR1 and CDR2: MDHEN and SYDVKM. The CDR3 sequence: CASSWAGGGYGYTF. Here the CDR3 DNA reads TGTGCCAGCAGTTGGGCAGGGGGAGGCTATGGCTACACCTTC.

This clone appeared a few times. V usage is TRBV11-2 and J usage is TRBJ1-1; 8 bases are shared with TRBD1. CDR3 length: 15 amino acids. Germline lookup yields CDR1 SGHAT and CDR2 FQNNGV. Trimming at V came to 5 bases and at J to 0 bases, leaving 5 bases not matched to a gene. The CDR3 sequence: CASSTQGALNTEAFF. In nucleotides, the CDR3 is TGTGCCAGCAGCACGCAGGGGGCACTGAACACTGAAGCTTTCTTT. The full variable domain, with the rest looked up from reference TRBV11-2 and TRBJ1-1, is EAGVAQSPRYKIIEKRQSVAFWCNPISGHATLYWYQQILGQGPKLLIQFQNNGVVDDSQLPKDRFSAERLKGVDSTLKIQPAKLEDSAVYLCASSTQGALNTEAFFGQGTRLTVV.

This clone was recorded only once. This chain joins TRBV18 and TRBJ2-1, with D possibly being TRBD2 (6 bases). The V and J ends lost 2 bases and 7 bases respectively, with 15 bases between them. This CDR3 contains 15 residues. CDR1 is KGHSH and CDR2 is LQKENI in the germline V gene. CDR3 in DNA: TGTGCCAGCTCACCAGCGGCTAGCGCTGGTAATGAGCAGTTCTTC. It is translated as CASSPAASAGNEQFF.

The chain joins TRBV19 to TRBJ2-2; D gene ambiguous. This CDR3 is built from 14 residues. Trimming removed 0 bases at V and 5 bases at J, with 7 bases between. CDR1 is LNHDA, CDR2 SQIVND, per germline (reference sequence). The CDR3 nucleotides are TGTGCCAGTAGTATAGATGTAGAGACCGGGGAGCTGTTTTTT. Its translation is CASSIDVETGELFF.

The chain links TRBV19 to TRBJ2-7; maybe TRBD1 (6 bases). Trimming cost V 1 base and J 0 bases, with 16 bases left between them. From germline, CDR1 is LNHDA and CDR2 SQIVND (reference sequence). This CDR3 region has 17 residues. CDR3 sequence: CASSIAVAQGSSYEQYF. The CDR3 region has the DNA TGTGCCAGTAGTATAGCTGTCGCCCAGGGGAGCTCCTACGAGCAGTACTTC.

The chain carries TRBV7-2 and TRBJ1-1; tentatively, D is TRBD1 (5 bases). Deletions cut 1 base from V and 1 base from J, with 7 bases between. CDR3 size: 14 residues. The germline gives CDR1 SGHTA, CDR2 FQGNSA. The CDR3 sequence is CASSLGQGNTEAFF. CDR3 nucleotide sequence: TGTGCCAGCAGCTTAGGGCAGGGGAACACTGAAGCTTTCTTT.

J is TRBJ1-6 and V is TRBV19; 8 bases align to TRBD1. The CDR3 covers 14 residues. In germline, CDR1 is LNHDA, CDR2 SQIVND (reference sequence). After removal of 5 bases from V and 10 bases from J, the junction contained 7 bases not matched to a gene. CDR3 protein: CASSFGQGGSPLHF. CDR3 DNA sequence: TGTGCCAGTAGTTTTGGACAGGGAGGGTCACCCCTCCACTTT.

This clone showed up just a few times. The V call is TRBV7-9, the J call TRBJ2-5; 7 nucleotides agree with TRBD2. The germline CDR1 and CDR2 sequences are SEHNR and FQNEAQ (reference sequence). The CDR3 consists of 14 residues. V was pared by 6 bases and J by 2 bases, with 6 bases of the junction left unmatched. This CDR3 is CASRARGGQETQYF. DNA for the CDR3: TGTGCCAGCAGGGCAAGGGGAGGGCAAGAGACCCAGTACTTC.

The chain joins TRBV5-1 to TRBJ2-2; TRBD1 might be the D (5 bases). The V end lost 1 base, the J end lost 1 base, and 14 bases lay between the germline ends. CDR3 length: 17 residues. CDR1 and CDR2 from the germline V gene are SGHRS and YFSETQ. The CDR3 nucleotides are TGCGCCAGCAGCTTGCACAGGAGACCAAAGAACACCGGGGAGCTGTTTTTT. As protein: CASSLHRRPKNTGELFF.

As DNA, the CDR3 is TGCGCCAGCAGGGCCTCAGGGGGAATCAATGAGCAGTTCTTC. It specifies CASRASGGINEQFF. This chain joins TRBV10-1 and TRBJ2-1; 7 bases align to TRBD1. Germline V lookup: CDR1 WNHNN, CDR2 SYGVQD (reference sequence). The CDR3 has 14 amino acids. V was pared by 6 bases and J by 6 bases, with 8 bases of the junction left unmatched.

The chain links TRBV5-1 to TRBJ1-2, with 8 bases matching TRBD1. The CDR3 extends over 15 amino acids. Germline V gene sequence: CDR1 SGHRS, CDR2 YFSETQ. Trimming cost V 0 bases and J 3 bases; bases outside gene matches: 4. The DNA of the CDR3 is TGCGCCAGCAGCTTGGACCAGGGGGCCTACTATGGCTACACCTTC. Its translation is CASSLDQGAYYGYTF.

This clone was observed a handful of times. The chain recombines TRBV5-1 with TRBJ1-5, with 8 bases that match TRBD1. J gave up 2 bases and V 5 bases, and 3 bases lay outside the gene matches. Germline V lookup: CDR1 SGHRS, CDR2 YFSETQ. This CDR3 is built from 14 residues. The CDR3 sequence is CASRPTGGNQPQHF. The CDR3 bases are TGCGCCAGCAGGCCGACAGGGGGCAATCAGCCCCAGCATTTT.